One sample yielded the 25 T cell receptor beta chains listed below, sequenced in a study of shared clonotypes between healthy human individuals. Sequenced by immunoSEQ multiplex PCR; TCRdb stores in-frame clones only, minus some. The data contain 1.4 million to 1.5 million clones, roughly 96% of them singletons. The material sequenced was naive CD4+ T cells sorted from blood. The subset: CD45RA+ positively selected. These receptors came from a man aged 25 to 40 in good health.

V usage is TRBV6-6 and J usage is TRBJ2-3; 16 bases map to TRBD2. Germline V lookup: CDR1 MNHNY, CDR2 SVGAGI (reference sequence). The CDR3 sequence is 16 residues long. V lost 5 bases and J lost 4; bases outside the gene matches: 3. The CDR3 loop reads CASSRGLAGGPDTQYF. In DNA form, the CDR3 reads TGTGCCAGCAGTCGGGGACTAGCGGGAGGGCCAGATACGCAGTATTTT.

The chain has TRBV2 and TRBJ2-7; 9 bases match TRBD2. V was pared by 6 bases and J by 5 bases, with 26 bases of the junction left unmatched. Germline V gives CDR1 SNHLY, CDR2 FYNNEI. This CDR3 spans 20 amino acids. The CDR3 DNA sequence: TGTGCCAGCAGCCCCACACAGGGGCCGTGGCCAGCGGGAGGCGGAGACGAGCAGTACTTC. Its protein product is CASSPTQGPWPAGGGDEQYF.

CDR3 loop: CASSLADRWDGYTF. The CDR3 DNA is TGTGCCAGCAGCTTAGCCGACCGCTGGGATGGCTACACCTTC. This chain uses TRBV7-8 with TRBJ1-2; D unresolved. The V and J ends lost 0 bases and 6 bases respectively, with 11 bases between them. The germline V gene has CDR1 SGHVS and CDR2 FQNEAQ. This CDR3 has 14 residues.

This chain links TRBV28 with TRBJ2-5; 7 nucleotides agree with TRBD2. V shed 6 bases, J shed 5 bases, and the junction held 12 bases outside the gene matches. This CDR3 comprises 15 residues. Germline-derived CDR1 and CDR2 are MDHEN and SYDVKM. Here the CDR3 DNA reads TGTGCCAGCAGCACCGGTTTCCTAGCGGAGGAGACCCAGTACTTC. Its translation is CASSTGFLAEETQYF.

The chain has TRBV13 and TRBJ2-2; D is unclear. V shed 5 bases and J shed 7 bases, with 11 bases lying between them. This CDR3 has 13 amino acids. Germline V gene data show CDR1 as PRHDT and CDR2 as FYEKMQ (reference sequence). DNA of the CDR3: TGTGCCAGCAGCCCAGTAGGACGCGGGGAGCTGTTTTTT. It encodes CASSPVGRGELFF.

The rearrangement joins TRBV2 to TRBJ2-5; 8 positions match TRBD1. The CDR3 runs 13 residues. Trimming cost V 10 bases and J 4 bases; bases outside gene matches: 8. Germline CDR1 and CDR2: SNHLY and FYNNEI. The CDR3, as DNA: TGTGCCACCAGGCAGGGGGCCCTAGAGACCCAGTACTTC. This translates into CATRQGALETQYF. Drawing the rest from reference TRBV2 and TRBJ2-5, the complete variable domain is EPEVTQTPSHQVTQMGQEVILRCVPISNHLYFYWYRQILGQKVEFLVSFYNNEISEKSEIFDDQFSVERPDGSNFTLKIRSTKLEDSAMYFCATRQGALETQYFGPGTRLLVL.

V is TRBV5-1 and J is TRBJ2-2; the D gene could be TRBD1 or TRBD2 (6 bases each). The CDR3 spans 15 residues. In germline, CDR1 is SGHRS, CDR2 YFSETQ. Between the trimmed V and J ends, which lost 6 bases and 0 bases, there was a span of 12 bases. The CDR3 here is CASNGGHTNTGELFF. For the CDR3, the DNA is TGCGCCAGCAACGGGGGACACACGAACACCGGGGAGCTGTTTTTT. The whole variable domain, filled in from reference TRBV5-1 and TRBJ2-2, reads KAGVTQTPRYLIKTRGQQVTLSCSPISGHRSVSWYQQTPGQGLQFLFEYFSETQRNKGNFPGRFSGRQFSNSRSEMNVSTLELGDSALYLCASNGGHTNTGELFFGEGSRLTVL.

The chain joins TRBV28 to TRBJ2-1, with D possibly matching TRBD1 (5 bases). Germline V CDR1 and CDR2: MDHEN, SYDVKM. V lost 11 bases and J lost 2, with 16 bases in between. CDR3 length: 14 residues. The CDR3 region is CAVNQGLAYNEQFF. CDR3 nucleotide sequence: TGTGCCGTTAACCAGGGTTTGGCCTACAATGAGCAGTTCTTC.

V gene TRBV28 combines with J gene TRBJ1-1; TRBD1 is a possible D gene (6 bases). The ends were cut back, 7 bases at V and 0 bases at J, with 12 bases in the middle. The CDR3 is 14 amino acids. Germline V lookup: CDR1 MDHEN, CDR2 SYDVKM. CDR3 sequence (DNA): TGTGCCAGCATAGCAGGGACATTGAACACTGAAGCTTTCTTT. It specifies CASIAGTLNTEAFF.

The chain combines TRBV9 with TRBJ1-2; D uncertain. The ends were cut back, 3 bases at V and 4 bases at J, with 13 bases in the middle. Germline V gene sequence: CDR1 SGDLS, CDR2 YYNGEE. CDR3 length: 14 residues. The CDR3, as DNA: TGTGCCAGCAGCGCCGGTAATCGGGGCTATGGCTACACCTTC. Translation gives CASSAGNRGYGYTF.

This clone was counted once. Written as DNA, the CDR3 is TGTGCCAGCTCACCAGGAGGAGGGGCCCAATCTACGCAGTATTTT. Its translation: CASSPGGGAQSTQYF. The V gene is TRBV18, the J gene TRBJ2-3; tentatively, D is TRBD2 (6 bases). There are 15 residues in the CDR3. V was cut by 2 bases and J by 8 bases, with 17 bases left in between. From germline, CDR1 is KGHSH and CDR2 LQKENI.

The CDR3 here is CASGRINNQPQHF. The CDR3 DNA follows: TGTGCCAGTGGTCGTATAAACAATCAGCCCCAGCATTTT. The V and J genes are TRBV6-1 and TRBJ1-5; no reliable D call. The germline V gene encodes CDR1 MNHNS and CDR2 SASEGT. CDR3 size: 13 residues. V shed 9 bases and J shed 3 bases, with 12 bases lying between them.

The V call is TRBV7-6, the J call TRBJ2-6, with TRBD1 matching over 9 bases. This CDR3 is built from 17 residues. CDR1 SGHVS and CDR2 FNYEAQ come from the germline V gene. Trimming cost V 5 bases and J 0 bases; bases outside gene matches: 5. CDR3 region: CASSAQGALSGANVLTF. CDR3 DNA: TGTGCCAGCAGCGCACAGGGGGCACTCTCTGGGGCCAACGTCCTGACTTTC.

A note on this clone: Within the sample, other DNA sequences also encode this same CDR3. This chain links TRBV5-5 with TRBJ2-7; D not resolved. The CDR3 is made up of 11 amino acids. The germline V and J ends were trimmed by 0 bases and 4 bases, with 2 bases remaining between them. Per germline, CDR1 SGHKS and CDR2 YYEKEE (reference sequence). In DNA, the CDR3 is TGTGCCAGCAGCTTGGGATACGAGCAGTACTTC. Translating it yields CASSLGYEQYF.

The chain couples TRBV6-5 to TRBJ2-5; 7 positions agree with TRBD1. This CDR3 contains 15 residues. Losses at the gene ends were 6 bases for V and 1 base for J; bases not matched to a gene: 8. Germline V gene data show CDR1 as MNHEY and CDR2 as SVGAGI. The CDR3 sequence: CASRDLGQTQETQYF. CDR3 coding DNA: TGTGCCAGCAGGGACCTGGGACAGACCCAAGAGACCCAGTACTTC.

The chain has TRBV7-9 and TRBJ2-5; 9 nucleotides line up with TRBD2. The J segment lost 5 bases and the V segment lost 4 bases, leaving 8 bases of the junction unmatched. The CDR3 has 15 amino acids. Germline V CDR1 and CDR2: SEHNR, FQNEAQ (reference sequence). CDR3 nucleotides: TGTGCCAGCAGCTCCTTAGCGGGAGCGGGTGAGACCCAGTACTTC. Amino acids: CASSSLAGAGETQYF. The whole variable domain, remainder taken from reference TRBV7-9 and TRBJ2-5, is DTGVSQNPRHKITKRGQNVTFRCDPISEHNRLYWYRQTLGQGPEFLTYFQNEAQLEKSRLLSDRFSAERPKGSFSTLEIQRTEQGDSAMYLCASSSLAGAGETQYFGPGTRLLVL.

V is TRBV30 and J is TRBJ2-1; TRBD2 matches 14 bases. Unmatched junction bases numbered 6, after V lost 3 bases and J lost 8 bases. Per germline, CDR1 GTSNPN and CDR2 SVGIG (reference sequence). The length of the CDR3 is 15 residues. Written as DNA, the CDR3 is TGTGCCTGGAGCCCGGGACTAGCGGGAGTCGATGAGCAGTTCTTC. Amino acids: CAWSPGLAGVDEQFF. Full variable domain (missing parts from reference TRBV30 and TRBJ2-1): SQTIHQWPATLVQPVGSPLSLECTVEGTSNPNLYWYRQAAGRGLQLLFYSVGIGQISSEVPQNLSASRPQDRQFILSSKKLLLSDSGFYLCAWSPGLAGVDEQFFGPGTRLTVL.

DNA of the CDR3: TGCGCCAGCAGTGATCTAGTGGCTGAGCAGTTCTTC. Protein sequence: CASSDLVAEQFF. The chain combines TRBV10-2 with TRBJ2-1; D is undetermined. The CDR3 has 12 residues. Germline V gene data show CDR1 as WSHSY and CDR2 as SAAADI. Trimming took off 3 bases at V and 9 bases at J, with 9 bases between the two ends.

J is TRBJ2-7 and V is TRBV11-3; no clear D gene. The CDR3 contains 12 residues. In germline, CDR1 is SGHNT, CDR2 YENEEA. With 4 bases removed from V and 7 bases from J, the gap between germline ends came to 11 bases. The CDR3 DNA follows: TGTGCCAGCAGCTCGACGACTGGAGAGCAGTACTTC. It encodes CASSSTTGEQYF. Variable domain in full (rest from reference TRBV11-3 and TRBJ2-7): EAGVVQSPRYKIIEKKQPVAFWCNPISGHNTLYWYLQNLGQGPELLIRYENEEAVDDSQLPKDRFSAERLKGVDSTLKIQPAELGDSAVYLCASSSTTGEQYFGPGTRLTVT.

The rearrangement joins TRBV5-1 to TRBJ2-1, with 7 positions matching TRBD2. CDR1 and CDR2 from the germline V gene are SGHRS and YFSETQ. Trimming took 4 bases from V and 8 from J; bases not matched to a gene: 18. The CDR3 has 17 residues. The CDR3, as DNA: TGCGCCAGCAGCAGCCTTCCTGTCGGGAGGATAGAGCATGAGCAGTTCTTC. It codes for CASSSLPVGRIEHEQFF.

CDR3 nucleotide sequence: TGCGCCAGCAGCTCGATAACTAGCGGGAGTGGGGATACGCAGTATTTT. Residues: CASSSITSGSGDTQYF. The chain couples TRBV5-1 to TRBJ2-3, with 11 bases identical to TRBD2. CDR1 and CDR2 from the germline V gene are SGHRS and YFSETQ. The V segment lost 3 bases and the J segment 6 bases; nucleotides outside the gene matches: 9. The CDR3 is made up of 16 amino acids.

The CDR3: CASSGLAANLYEQYF. Here the CDR3 DNA reads TGTGCCAGCAGTGGACTAGCGGCAAACCTCTACGAGCAGTACTTC. This chain links TRBV6-5 with TRBJ2-7; 10 bases map to TRBD2. The CDR3 has 15 residues. Germline loops: CDR1 MNHEY, CDR2 SVGAGI. The trim removed 5 bases at V and 3 bases at J, leaving 7 bases unmatched.

This clone was observed a single time. The same CDR3 also results from other DNA sequences found in this sample. CDR3 in amino acids: CASSPGTGGGQPQHF. DNA for the CDR3: TGTGCCAGCTCACCAGGGACAGGGGGCGGTCAGCCCCAGCATTTT. V usage is TRBV18 and J usage is TRBJ1-5, with 12 bases fitting TRBD1. The germline V gene has CDR1 KGHSH and CDR2 LQKENI. Trimming took 2 bases from V and 6 from J; bases not matched to a gene: 2. This CDR3 has 15 residues. The variable domain in full, completed from reference TRBV18 and TRBJ1-5, reads NAGVMQNPRHLVRRRGQEARLRCSPMKGHSHVYWYRQLPEEGLKFMVYLQKENIIDESGMPKERFSAEFPKEGPSILRIQQVVRGDSAAYFCASSPGTGGGQPQHFGDGTRLSIL.

V gene TRBV6-6 combines with J gene TRBJ2-1; TRBD2 matches at 7 bases. The germline CDR1 and CDR2 sequences are MNHNY and SVGAGI (reference sequence). The CDR3 length is 15 residues. The V and J ends lost 2 bases and 7 bases, in that order; junction bases with no gene match: 8. The CDR3 sequence: CASSYRDLGGNEQFF. The CDR3 DNA reads TGTGCCAGCAGTTACCGGGACCTGGGGGGGAATGAGCAGTTCTTC.

This clone occurred once. For the CDR3, the DNA is TGTGCCAGCAGCGTGCGACAGGGGGCCGAGACCCAGTACTTC. Its translation: CASSVRQGAETQYF. The V call is TRBV9, the J call TRBJ2-5; the match to TRBD1 covers 10 bases. Germline V gene data show CDR1 as SGDLS and CDR2 as YYNGEE. CDR3 length: 14 residues. Unmatched junction bases numbered 3, after V lost 2 bases and J lost 5 bases. The full variable domain, its missing parts supplied by reference TRBV9 and TRBJ2-5, is DSGVTQTPKHLITATGQRVTLRCSPRSGDLSVYWYQQSLDQGLQFLIQYYNGEERAKGNILERFSAQQFPDLHSELNLSSLELGDSALYFCASSVRQGAETQYFGPGTRLLVL.